These 9 T cell receptor beta chains came from one sample sequenced in a study of blood T cell repertoires in COVID-19 (dated by TCRdb to 2020 to 2021). Libraries were constructed by the immunoSEQ multiplex PCR assay. Here the immuneACCESS table is served through TCRdb, limited to in-frame sequences with V and J called. Missing clones are a known gap in these copies; in checked studies unresolved V genes cover under half, and the rest lacks a known reason. Here the sample has more than 95,000 clones; roughly four fifths occur a single time. Of the sample, 4% to 6% is held by the ten largest clones. Source material: peripheral blood. These TCRs come from a man in his 60s with acute or convalescent COVID-19.

CDR3 region: CASSFGPQGMNTEAFF. The CDR3 bases are TGCGCCAGCAGCTTCGGCCCTCAGGGGATGAACACTGAAGCTTTCTTT. V gene TRBV5-1 combines with J gene TRBJ1-1, with D tentatively TRBD1 (6 bases). Trimming removed 2 bases from V and 0 bases from J, with 14 bases in between. There are 16 residues in the CDR3. Germline CDR1 and CDR2: SGHRS and YFSETQ.

V and J are TRBV11-3 and TRBJ2-2, with TRBD1 matching 9 bases. V lost 4 bases and J lost 3; bases outside the gene matches: 3. Germline V gene lookup returns CDR1 SGHNT and CDR2 YENEEA. The CDR3 length is 15 residues. The CDR3 DNA follows: TGTGCCAGCAGCTCACGGGACAGGGACACCGGGGAGCTGTTTTTT. Translated, it gives CASSSRDRDTGELFF.

This chain joins TRBV6-5 and TRBJ2-6; D uncertain. Trimming pared 3 bases from V and 2 bases from J, leaving 8 bases between. Germline V gene data show CDR1 as MNHEY and CDR2 as SVGAGI. The CDR3 has 15 amino acids. CDR3 loop: CASSYSRTGANVLTF. The CDR3, as DNA: TGTGCCAGCAGTTATTCTAGAACTGGGGCCAACGTCCTGACTTTC.

This clone has a count of ten or more. The rearrangement joins TRBV30 to TRBJ1-2, with D perhaps TRBD1 (6 bases). V was clipped by 3 bases and J by 5 bases, with 13 bases between them. CDR3 size: 13 residues. Germline values: CDR1 GTSNPN, CDR2 SVGIG (reference sequence). Here the CDR3 reads CAWRQGPKYGYTF. Here the CDR3 DNA reads TGTGCCTGGAGACAGGGCCCAAAGTATGGCTACACCTTC.

The chain is built from TRBV10-3 and TRBJ1-6; TRBD1 matches 7 bases. The CDR3 contains 14 residues. Per the germline V gene, CDR1 is ENHRY and CDR2 is SYGVKD. V was clipped by 6 bases and J by 8 bases; unmatched bases: 7. This CDR3 is CAISRGGADSPLHF. The CDR3 DNA sequence: TGTGCCATCAGCAGAGGGGGCGCGGATTCACCCCTCCACTTT.

The chain recombines TRBV11-2 with TRBJ1-5; D uncertain. The CDR3 runs to 13 residues. Germline CDR1 is SGHAT and CDR2 is FQNNGV. V was cut by 3 bases and J by 3 bases, with 6 bases left in between. CDR3 in amino acids: CASSFRINQPQHF. Written as DNA, the CDR3 is TGTGCCAGCAGCTTCAGAATCAATCAGCCCCAGCATTTT.

The chain joins TRBV4-1 to TRBJ1-5, with a tentative D call TRBD1 (6 bases). The CDR3 runs 17 residues. Germline V gene lookup returns CDR1 MGHRA and CDR2 YSYEKL. Trimming removed 0 bases at V and 3 bases at J, with 15 bases between. The chain's CDR3 is CASSQERATGHNQPQHF. CDR3 DNA: TGCGCCAGCAGCCAAGAAAGAGCTACAGGGCACAATCAGCCCCAGCATTTT.

The chain employs TRBV9 and TRBJ1-3; 9 bases line up with TRBD1. Germline V gives CDR1 SGDLS, CDR2 YYNGEE. V shed 0 bases and J 2 bases; nucleotides not matched to a gene: 6. The CDR3 loop spans 17 amino acids. The CDR3 here is CASSVAGTGRAGNTIYF. The CDR3 nucleotides read TGTGCCAGCAGCGTAGCCGGGACAGGGCGGGCTGGAAACACCATATATTTT.

The chain employs TRBV7-9 and TRBJ1-6; weak D call: TRBD1 (6 bases). The germline V gene has CDR1 SEHNR and CDR2 FQNEAQ (reference sequence). Trimming removed 4 bases from V and 3 bases from J, with 16 bases in between. The CDR3 is 17 residues long. The CDR3 sequence: CASSSTGTTYYNSPLHF. The CDR3 bases are TGTGCCAGCAGCTCTACAGGGACAACTTACTATAATTCACCCCTCCACTTT.